These 24 T cell receptor beta chains came from one sample sequenced in a study of blood T cell repertoires in COVID-19. The assay was immunoSEQ multiplex PCR, and TCRdb's table has in-frame clones only and misses some. Of a few hundred thousand clones detected, 85% to 90% appear once; the ten largest clones hold roughly 1%. The sample taken for sequencing was PBMCs or T cells enriched from blood (not recorded which). All receptors derive from a man aged 18 to 30 who had recovered from COVID-19.

The V gene is TRBV6-6, the J gene TRBJ2-1; D unresolved. V was clipped by 5 bases and J by 8 bases, with 10 bases between them. The length of the CDR3 is 12 residues. Germline CDR1 and CDR2: MNHNY and SVGAGI (reference sequence). The chain's CDR3 is CASSPPVYEQFF. DNA for the CDR3: TGTGCCAGCAGTCCCCCAGTCTATGAGCAGTTCTTC.

The chain joins TRBV18 to TRBJ1-3; D unclear. The CDR3 is 16 amino acids. V gave up 6 bases and J gave up 0 bases, with 15 bases separating them. The germline V gene has CDR1 KGHSH and CDR2 LQKENI. The CDR3 reads CASSQGDASSGNTIYF. Written as DNA, the CDR3 is TGTGCCAGCTCGCAAGGAGACGCAAGCTCTGGAAACACCATATATTTT. The full variable domain, with the rest looked up from reference TRBV18 and TRBJ1-3, is NAGVMQNPRHLVRRRGQEARLRCSPMKGHSHVYWYRQLPEEGLKFMVYLQKENIIDESGMPKERFSAEFPKEGPSILRIQQVVRGDSAAYFCASSQGDASSGNTIYFGEGSWLTVV.

The rearrangement joins TRBV18 to TRBJ1-5, with D possibly TRBD1 on 5 matching bases. V shed 6 bases and J shed 2 bases, with 17 bases lying between them. Germline loops: CDR1 KGHSH, CDR2 LQKENI. The CDR3 has 16 residues. The CDR3 sequence is CASSHVTETGNQPQHF. The CDR3 DNA is TGTGCCAGCTCCCATGTGACAGAGACGGGCAATCAGCCCCAGCATTTT. Together with reference TRBV18 and TRBJ1-5, the CDR3 gives the full variable domain: NAGVMQNPRHLVRRRGQEARLRCSPMKGHSHVYWYRQLPEEGLKFMVYLQKENIIDESGMPKERFSAEFPKEGPSILRIQQVVRGDSAAYFCASSHVTETGNQPQHFGDGTRLSIL.

The chain is built from TRBV3-1 (or the pseudogene TRBV3-2) and TRBJ2-7; 9 bases match TRBD1. V shed 7 bases, J shed 2 bases, and the junction held 3 bases outside the gene matches. The CDR3 contains 13 residues. Germline values: CDR1 LGHDT, CDR2 YNNKEL (reference sequence). CDR3 in amino acids: CASTRQGAYEQYF. DNA of the CDR3: TGTGCCAGCACGCGACAGGGGGCCTACGAGCAGTACTTC.

This chain uses TRBV11-2 with TRBJ1-2; tentatively, D is TRBD1 (5 bases). Trimming removed 6 bases at V and 8 bases at J, with 16 bases between. CDR3 length: 13 residues. Looked up from germline, CDR1 is SGHAT and CDR2 is FQNNGV. CDR3 bases: TGTGCCAGCAGTCCTCAGGGTGGTTTCGGCTACACCTTC. Protein product: CASSPQGGFGYTF.

The V call is TRBV13, the J call TRBJ1-6, with 7 bases that match TRBD1. This CDR3 has 15 amino acids. V lost 2 bases and J lost 2; bases outside the gene matches: 0. Germline values: CDR1 PRHDT, CDR2 FYEKMQ (reference sequence). CDR3 sequence reads: CASSLRGPYNSPLHF. The CDR3 region has the DNA TGTGCCAGCAGCTTAAGGGGGCCCTATAATTCACCCCTCCACTTT.

The chain couples TRBV5-1 to TRBJ2-7; 11 nucleotides match TRBD1. V gave up 8 bases and J gave up 2 bases; unmatched junction bases: 6. Looked up from germline, CDR1 is SGHRS and CDR2 is YFSETQ. This CDR3 region has 14 residues. CDR3 bases: TGCGCCAGTTCTAGGACAGGGGGCACCTACGAGCAGTACTTC. Amino acids: CASSRTGGTYEQYF. Drawing the rest from reference TRBV5-1 and TRBJ2-7, the complete variable domain is KAGVTQTPRYLIKTRGQQVTLSCSPISGHRSVSWYQQTPGQGLQFLFEYFSETQRNKGNFPGRFSGRQFSNSRSEMNVSTLELGDSALYLCASSRTGGTYEQYFGPGTRLTVT.

The chain couples TRBV24-1 to TRBJ1-5, with D possibly matching TRBD1 (6 bases). V lost 2 bases and J 10 bases, leaving 8 bases between the germline ends. The CDR3 totals 12 residues. CDR1 and CDR2 (germline): KGHDR, SFDVKD. CDR3 nucleotide sequence: TGTGCCACCAGTGATTCAGGGGAACCCCAGCATTTT. It specifies CATSDSGEPQHF.

The chain combines TRBV5-6 with TRBJ2-7, with TRBD2 matching 13 bases. The CDR3 sequence is 15 residues long. The V segment lost 2 bases and the J segment 6 bases; nucleotides outside the gene matches: 5. The germline V gene has CDR1 SGHDT and CDR2 YYEEEE. The CDR3 DNA reads TGTGCCAGCAGCTTCGGGACTAGCGGGAAGGGCGAGCAGTACTTC. It yields the protein CASSFGTSGKGEQYF.

This chain links TRBV11-2 with TRBJ2-1; 10 bases map to TRBD2. Germline lookup yields CDR1 SGHAT and CDR2 FQNNGV. V dropped 0 bases and J dropped 6; count of bases not matched to a gene: 2. The CDR3 consists of 15 residues. The CDR3 region has the DNA TGTGCCAGCAGCTTAGAGGGACTAGCGTTCAATGAGCAGTTCTTC. It translates to CASSLEGLAFNEQFF.

This chain connects TRBV6-5 to TRBJ1-1, with D possibly being TRBD1 (5 bases). V was cut by 7 bases and J by 4 bases, with 16 bases left in between. Germline V gene data show CDR1 as MNHEY and CDR2 as SVGAGI. The CDR3 runs to 14 residues. CDR3 in amino acids: CASKTPRGTTEAFF. CDR3 DNA: TGTGCCAGCAAAACTCCGCGGGGGACCACTGAAGCTTTCTTT.

J is TRBJ1-5 and V is TRBV5-5, with TRBD1 matching over 8 bases. This CDR3 region has 16 residues. Per the germline V gene, CDR1 is SGHKS and CDR2 is YYEKEE (reference sequence). V shed 4 bases and J 2 bases; nucleotides not matched to a gene: 8. This CDR3 reads CASSQIPGQGNQPQHF. The CDR3 DNA reads TGTGCCAGCAGCCAAATACCGGGACAGGGCAATCAGCCCCAGCATTTT.

CDR3 amino acids: CATLAGGAGELFF. The CDR3 nucleotides are TGTGCCACCCTAGCGGGGGGGGCCGGGGAGCTGTTTTTT. The V gene is TRBV7-3, the J gene TRBJ2-2, with TRBD2 identical over 12 bases. Germline V lookup: CDR1 SGHTA, CDR2 FQGTGA. The CDR3 has 13 amino acids. V shed 10 bases and J 6 bases; nucleotides not matched to a gene: 3.

This clone was found once. Here the CDR3 DNA reads TGTGCCAGCAGCCCGACAGGGTCAGGCGAGCAGTACTTC. As protein: CASSPTGSGEQYF. This rearrangement joins TRBV5-4 to TRBJ2-7, with 7 bases matching TRBD1. This CDR3 is 13 amino acids long. With V trimmed by 4 bases and J by 6 bases, 7 bases remained unmatched. Germline-derived CDR1 and CDR2 are SGHNT and YYREEE (reference sequence).

The gene calls are TRBV12-3 or TRBV12-4 and TRBJ2-5; no definite D call. The V and J ends lost 4 bases and 7 bases respectively, with 7 bases between them. The CDR3 is 11 residues long. The CDR3 here is CASSSSVTQYF. DNA of the CDR3: TGTGCCAGCAGTTCCTCGGTGACCCAGTACTTC.

The CDR3, as DNA: TGTGCCAGTAGTATAGGGTTTCCGGGACAGGGGACTGGCTACACCTTC. It translates to CASSIGFPGQGTGYTF. The V gene is TRBV19, the J gene TRBJ1-2, with 10 bases identical to TRBD1. V lost 1 base, J lost 7 bases, and 9 bases stayed unmatched. The CDR3 totals 16 residues. CDR1 and CDR2 from the germline V gene are LNHDA and SQIVND (reference sequence).

The chain employs TRBV7-9 and TRBJ2-1, with 8 bases aligning to TRBD2. V lost 5 bases, J lost 5 bases, and 5 bases stayed unmatched. There are 14 residues in the CDR3. Germline CDR1 SEHNR, CDR2 FQNEAQ (reference sequence). The CDR3: CASSPGTRNNEQFF. The CDR3 DNA follows: TGTGCCAGCAGCCCAGGGACTAGAAACAATGAGCAGTTCTTC.

The rearrangement joins TRBV7-3 to TRBJ2-1; D call uncertain. Trimming shortened V by 5 bases and J by 6 bases, and 11 bases separated the two germline ends. The CDR3 has 13 residues. CDR1 and CDR2 (germline): SGHTA, FQGTGA. As DNA, the CDR3 is TGTGCCAGCAGCGCCCCTAGTAGCAATGAGCAGTTCTTC. As protein: CASSAPSSNEQFF. The variable domain in full, with the rest retrieved from reference TRBV7-3 and TRBJ2-1, is GAGVSQTPSNKVTEKGKYVELRCDPISGHTALYWYRQSLGQGPEFLIYFQGTGAADDSGLPNDRFFAVRPEGSVSTLKIQRTERGDSAVYLCASSAPSSNEQFFGPGTRLTVL.

CDR3: CASSSGTGGAGQYF. The CDR3 coding sequence is TGTGCCAGCAGTTCAGGGACAGGGGGCGCTGGGCAGTACTTC. V gene TRBV6-5 combines with J gene TRBJ2-7; 12 bases are shared with TRBD1. The CDR3 has 14 amino acids. From germline, CDR1 is MNHEY and CDR2 SVGAGI. The V segment lost 4 bases and the J segment 9 bases; nucleotides outside the gene matches: 7.

This clone occurred once. This chain connects TRBV12-3 or TRBV12-4 to TRBJ2-7; no firm D call. This CDR3 contains 12 residues. Trimming pared 9 bases from V and 2 bases from J, leaving 11 bases between. This CDR3 reads CASKASTYEQYF. CDR3 nucleotides: TGTGCCAGTAAAGCGAGCACCTACGAGCAGTACTTC.

This chain uses TRBV12-3 or TRBV12-4 with TRBJ2-7; D is perhaps TRBD2 (6 bases). Trimming removed 5 bases at V and 2 bases at J, with 10 bases between. The CDR3 has 13 residues. The CDR3 bases are TGTGCCAGCAGTCGCTCGGGGGCCTACGAGCAGTACTTC. This translates into CASSRSGAYEQYF.

The chain couples TRBV4-1 to TRBJ1-5; unclear D gene. Germline V lookup: CDR1 MGHRA, CDR2 YSYEKL. This CDR3 is 15 amino acids long. V shed 0 bases and J shed 6 bases, with 12 bases lying between them. CDR3 DNA sequence: TGCGCCAGCAGCCAAGATGGAGTAGAAGGTCAGCCCCAGCATTTT. It encodes CASSQDGVEGQPQHF.

V gene TRBV28 combines with J gene TRBJ1-1; 7 positions agree with TRBD1. Germline assignment: CDR1 MDHEN and CDR2 SYDVKM. The V and J ends lost 3 bases and 0 bases, in that order; junction bases with no gene match: 4. The CDR3 covers 15 residues. CDR3 in DNA: TGTGCCAGCAGTTTGGCCGGGACAGTGAACACTGAAGCTTTCTTT. Its translation is CASSLAGTVNTEAFF.

The V gene is TRBV5-1, the J gene TRBJ1-6; the D gene is possibly TRBD1 (6 bases). Germline V lookup: CDR1 SGHRS, CDR2 YFSETQ. Trimming cost V 1 base and J 10 bases, with 15 bases left between them. CDR3 length equals 15 residues. This CDR3 reads CASSLWGRGDSPLHF. The CDR3 DNA is TGCGCCAGCAGCTTGTGGGGCAGGGGCGACTCACCCCTCCACTTT.